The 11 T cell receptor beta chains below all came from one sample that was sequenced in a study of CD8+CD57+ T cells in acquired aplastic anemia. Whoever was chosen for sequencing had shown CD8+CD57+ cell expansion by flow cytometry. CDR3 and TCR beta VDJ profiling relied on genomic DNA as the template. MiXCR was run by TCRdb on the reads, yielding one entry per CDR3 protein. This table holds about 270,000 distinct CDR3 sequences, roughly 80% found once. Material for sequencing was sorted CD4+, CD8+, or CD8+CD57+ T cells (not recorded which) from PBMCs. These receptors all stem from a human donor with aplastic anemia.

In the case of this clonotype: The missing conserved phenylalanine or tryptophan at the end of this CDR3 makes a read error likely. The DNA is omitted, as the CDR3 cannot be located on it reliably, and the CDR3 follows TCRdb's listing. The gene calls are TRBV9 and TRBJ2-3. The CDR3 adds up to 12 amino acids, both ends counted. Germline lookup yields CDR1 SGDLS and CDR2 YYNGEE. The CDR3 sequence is CASSVGSDTGYE.

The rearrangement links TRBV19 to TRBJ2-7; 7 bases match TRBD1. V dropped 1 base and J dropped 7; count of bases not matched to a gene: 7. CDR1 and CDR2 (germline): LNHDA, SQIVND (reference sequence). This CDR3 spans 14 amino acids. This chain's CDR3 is CASSIGGQRGEQYF. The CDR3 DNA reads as TGTGCCAGTAGTATAGGGGGACAGCGAGGGGAGCAGTACTTC.

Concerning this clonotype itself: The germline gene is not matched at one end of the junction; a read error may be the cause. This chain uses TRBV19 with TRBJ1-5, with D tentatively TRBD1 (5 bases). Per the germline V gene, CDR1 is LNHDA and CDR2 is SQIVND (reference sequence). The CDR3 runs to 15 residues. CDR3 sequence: CASSMGVASNNQQLF. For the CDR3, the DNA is TGTGCCAGTAGCATGGGGGTCGCGAGCAACAATCAGCAGCTTTTC.

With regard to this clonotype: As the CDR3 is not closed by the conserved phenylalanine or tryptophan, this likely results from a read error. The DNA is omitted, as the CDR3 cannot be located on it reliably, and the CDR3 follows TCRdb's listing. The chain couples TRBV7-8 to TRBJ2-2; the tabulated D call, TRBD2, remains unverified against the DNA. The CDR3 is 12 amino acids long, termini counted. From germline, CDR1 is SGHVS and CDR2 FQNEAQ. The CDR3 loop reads CASSLVGGPHFY.

DNA for the CDR3: TGTGCCTGGAGGATGTTGGGGGTTAACTATGGCTACACCTTC. It yields the protein CAWRMLGVNYGYTF. The chain employs TRBV30 and TRBJ1-2; tentatively, D is TRBD1 (5 bases). V was cut by 3 bases and J by 1 base, with 12 bases left in between. The CDR3 has 14 residues. The germline gives CDR1 GTSNPN, CDR2 SVGIG (reference sequence). The variable domain in full, with the rest retrieved from reference TRBV30 and TRBJ1-2, is SQTIHQWPATLVQPVGSPLSLECTVEGTSNPNLYWYRQAAGRGLQLLFYSVGIGQISSEVPQNLSASRPQDRQFILSSKKLLLSDSGFYLCAWRMLGVNYGYTFGSGTRLTVV.

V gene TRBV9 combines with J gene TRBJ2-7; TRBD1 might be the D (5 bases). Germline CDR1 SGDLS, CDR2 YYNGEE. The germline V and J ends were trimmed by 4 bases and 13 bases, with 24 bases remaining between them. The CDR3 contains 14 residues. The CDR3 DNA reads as TGTGCCAGCAGCCCCGTGCAGGGTAACTACGCGCAATACTTC. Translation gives CASSPVQGNYAQYF. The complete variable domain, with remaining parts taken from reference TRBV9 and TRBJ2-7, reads DSGVTQTPKHLITATGQRVTLRCSPRSGDLSVYWYQQSLDQGLQFLIQYYNGEERAKGNILERFSAQQFPDLHSELNLSSLELGDSALYFCASSPVQGNYAQYFGPGTRLTVT.

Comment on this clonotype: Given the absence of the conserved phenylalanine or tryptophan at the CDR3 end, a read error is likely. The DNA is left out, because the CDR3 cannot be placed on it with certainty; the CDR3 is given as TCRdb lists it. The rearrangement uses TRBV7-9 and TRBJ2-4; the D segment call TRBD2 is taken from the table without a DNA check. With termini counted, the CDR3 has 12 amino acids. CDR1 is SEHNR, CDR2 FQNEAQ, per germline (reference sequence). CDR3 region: CASRGAGNFRYN.

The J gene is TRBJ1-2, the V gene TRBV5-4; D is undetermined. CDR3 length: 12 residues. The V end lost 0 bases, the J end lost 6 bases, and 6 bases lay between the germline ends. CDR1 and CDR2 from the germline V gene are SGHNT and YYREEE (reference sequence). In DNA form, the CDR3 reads TGTGCCAGCAGCTTGGAGGCGGATGGCTACACCTTC. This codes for CASSLEADGYTF. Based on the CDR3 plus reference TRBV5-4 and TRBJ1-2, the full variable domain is ETGVTQSPTHLIKTRGQQVTLRCSSQSGHNTVSWYQQALGQGPQFIFQYYREEENGRGNFPPRFSGLQFPNYSSELNVNALELDDSALYLCASSLEADGYTFGSGTRLTVV.

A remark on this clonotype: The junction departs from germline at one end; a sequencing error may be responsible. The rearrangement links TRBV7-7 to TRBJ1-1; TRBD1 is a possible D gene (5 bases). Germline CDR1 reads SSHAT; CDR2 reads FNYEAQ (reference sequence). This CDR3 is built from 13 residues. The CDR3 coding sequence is TGTGCTAGCAGCTTCCCCCCCAGGGCTCAATTTAGCTTT. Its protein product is CASSFPPRAQFSF.

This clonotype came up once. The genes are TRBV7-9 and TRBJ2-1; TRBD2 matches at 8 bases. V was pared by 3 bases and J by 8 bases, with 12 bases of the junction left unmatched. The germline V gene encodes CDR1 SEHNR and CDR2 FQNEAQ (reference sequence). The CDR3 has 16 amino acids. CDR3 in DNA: TGTGCCAGCAGCTTCAAAAGGAGCGGGGGCTGCGATGAGCAGTTCTTC. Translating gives CASSFKRSGGCDEQFF.

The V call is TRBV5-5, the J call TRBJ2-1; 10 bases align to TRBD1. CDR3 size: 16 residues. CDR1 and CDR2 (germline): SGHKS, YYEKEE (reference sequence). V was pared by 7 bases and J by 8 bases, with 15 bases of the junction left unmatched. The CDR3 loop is CASGRDRGNGQDEQFF. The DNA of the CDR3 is TGTGCCAGCGGGAGGGACAGGGGAAACGGTCAGGATGAGCAGTTCTTC.